What follows are 19 T cell receptor beta chains derived from one specimen sequenced in a study of T cells in Graves' hyperthyroidism and ophthalmopathy (dated by TCRdb to about 2019). The library was made by multiplex PCR. Sequencing was performed on an Illumina HiSeq 2000. Amplification of TCR beta CDR3 regions was carried out from RNA transcripts. For the first round of RT-PCR on the TCR CDR3, the HTBI primer set was used together with the Qiagen OneStep RT-PCR kit. TCRdb applied fastp at Q25 and MiXCR to the public reads, then kept only in-frame beta chains. Rows matching on CDR3 protein sequence are summarized as one entry with the most common DNA and genes. A total of more than 500,000 distinct CDR3 sequences appear in this sample, roughly a sixth of them only once. The ten largest account for 25% to 35% of the sample. Source material: blood. The receptors derive from a woman in her 30s with Graves' ophthalmopathy.

This sequence joins TRBV29-1 and TRBJ2-2; no clear D gene. The CDR3 extends over 12 amino acids. Germline V gene sequence: CDR1 SQVTM, CDR2 ANQGSEA. The CDR3 here is CTALDGRGELFF. CDR3 bases: TGCACCGCATTGGACGGGCGGGGGGAGCTGTTTTTT.

This clonotype was detected ten times or more. The gene calls are TRBV20-1 and TRBJ2-1, with TRBD2 matching over 7 bases. CDR3 size: 16 residues. Germline V gene data show CDR1 as DFQATT and CDR2 as SNEGSKA (reference sequence). V dropped 2 bases and J dropped 2; count of bases not matched to a gene: 9. In DNA, the CDR3 is TGCAGTGCTAGATATCGTCCTAGCGGTACCTACAATGAGCAGTTCTTC. Amino acid sequence: CSARYRPSGTYNEQFF.

This clonotype was seen ten or more times. V gene TRBV2 combines with J gene TRBJ1-1; D gene uncertain. This CDR3 spans 13 amino acids. V was pared by 2 bases and J by 6 bases, with 10 bases between. Germline V gene data show CDR1 as SNHLY and CDR2 as FYNNEI. CDR3 DNA sequence: TGTGCCAGCAGTGAACGGGTTACGGCTGAAGCTTTCTTT. Translation: CASSERVTAEAFF.

V usage is TRBV7-9 and J usage is TRBJ2-1; D could derive from TRBD1 or TRBD2 (5 bases each). The germline gives CDR1 SEHNR, CDR2 FQNEAQ (reference sequence). The CDR3 covers 15 residues. V lost 4 bases, J lost 4 bases, and 14 bases lay in between. Written as DNA, the CDR3 is TGTGCCAGCAGCTACCCCGGGACCTCTTACAATGAGCAGTTCTTC. This encodes CASSYPGTSYNEQFF.

Only one count was recorded for this clonotype. This may be a read error: a much more frequent sequence differs by one nucleotide. V is TRBV6-5 and J is TRBJ2-3; 7 nucleotides align to TRBD2. The CDR3 spans 23 residues. V trimming: 2 bases; J trimming: 1 base; junction bases outside the gene matches: 27. The V gene's germline CDR1 is MNHEY and CDR2 SVGAGI. Written as DNA, the CDR3 is TGTGCCAGCAGTTACCCTAACTATCCCCGCCGGTCTAGCGGAGCCCACGGCACAGATACGCAGTATTTT. Translating it yields CASSYPNYPRRSSGAHGTDTQYF.

This chain connects TRBV3-1 to TRBJ2-2; 9 bases align to TRBD2. Germline assignment: CDR1 LGHDT and CDR2 YNNKEL (reference sequence). The CDR3 consists of 19 residues. Trimming at V came to 6 bases and at J to 7 bases, leaving 21 bases not matched to a gene. CDR3 protein: CASRLGALPAGGTVGELFF. CDR3 in DNA: TGTGCCAGCAGACTTGGGGCCTTACCGGCGGGAGGGACTGTCGGGGAGCTGTTTTTT.

The chain is built from TRBV9 and TRBJ2-6; TRBD1 matches at 11 bases. The CDR3 sequence is 18 residues long. Germline lookup yields CDR1 SGDLS and CDR2 YYNGEE. V lost 3 bases and J lost 4; bases outside the gene matches: 9. This CDR3 is CASSGRTGGVIGANVLTF. As DNA, the CDR3 is TGTGCCAGCAGCGGACGGACAGGGGGCGTAATCGGGGCCAACGTCCTGACTTTC.

The V and J genes are TRBV20-1 and TRBJ2-3; TRBD2 matches 10 bases. CDR3 length equals 15 residues. Per germline, CDR1 DFQATT and CDR2 SNEGSKA (reference sequence). V was pared by 5 bases and J by 4 bases, with 9 bases of the junction left unmatched. The CDR3: CSAPMTSGLADTQYF. CDR3 sequence (DNA): TGCAGTGCTCCTATGACTAGCGGGCTCGCAGATACGCAGTATTTT.

V and J are TRBV6-1 and TRBJ1-2; D uncertain. The V end lost 0 bases, the J end lost 6 bases, and 5 bases lay between the germline ends. Per the germline V gene, CDR1 is MNHNS and CDR2 is SASEGT. The CDR3 length is 12 residues. The CDR3 DNA is TGTGCCAGCAGTGAAGCGCGAGATGGCTACACCTTC. It encodes CASSEARDGYTF.

This clonotype was detected a few times. The rearrangement links TRBV7-2 to TRBJ1-5; a weak D match, TRBD1 (6 bases). The CDR3 consists of 16 residues. Germline V gives CDR1 SGHTA, CDR2 FQGNSA. V dropped 1 base and J dropped 2 bases, with 12 bases sitting between them. CDR3 nucleotides: TGTGCCAGCAGCTTAGTTGCCAGGGGAGGCAATCAGCCCCAGCATTTT. This sequence encodes CASSLVARGGNQPQHF. Full variable domain (remainder filled in from reference TRBV7-2 and TRBJ1-5): GAGVSQSPSNKVTEKGKDVELRCDPISGHTALYWYRQSLGQGLEFLIYFQGNSAPDKSGLPSDRFSAERTGGSVSTLTIQRTQQEDSAVYLCASSLVARGGNQPQHFGDGTRLSIL.

This clonotype was picked up many times. The V and J genes are TRBV27 and TRBJ2-7; a weak D match, TRBD1 (7 bases). Trimming stripped 2 bases from V and 5 bases from J, with 13 bases between. Per germline, CDR1 MNHEY and CDR2 SMNVEV (reference sequence). This CDR3 has 14 amino acids. As DNA, the CDR3 is TGTGCCAGCAGTTTACGGGGGACAGCCCACGAGCAGTACTTC. This gives the protein CASSLRGTAHEQYF.

This chain links TRBV20-1 with TRBJ2-2; D not resolved. This CDR3 is 15 amino acids long. Germline loops: CDR1 DFQATT, CDR2 SNEGSKA (reference sequence). Trimming stripped 0 bases from V and 7 bases from J, with 15 bases between. CDR3 nucleotide sequence: TGCAGTGCTAGAGATCCCCCCTCTAGTGGCGGGGAGCTGTTTTTT. As protein: CSARDPPSSGGELFF.

DNA of the CDR3: TGTGCCAGCAGTGAACTAGGGGCTGAGCAGTTCTTC. Amino acids: CASSELGAEQFF. This chain connects TRBV6-2 or TRBV6-3 to TRBJ2-1; D assignment may be TRBD1 or TRBD2 (5 bases each). In germline, CDR1 is MNHEY, CDR2 SVGEGT. The CDR3 length is 12 residues. The V gene lost 5 bases and the J gene lost 9 bases, with 11 bases spanning the gap.

This clonotype was detected many times. The chain links TRBV18 to TRBJ2-7, with 8 bases lining up with TRBD1. The germline CDR1 and CDR2 sequences are KGHSH and LQKENI. V lost 3 bases and J lost 2; bases outside the gene matches: 6. This CDR3 has 15 residues. This chain's CDR3 is CASSPARDRTYEQYF. Written as DNA, the CDR3 is TGTGCCAGCTCACCTGCCCGGGACAGGACCTACGAGCAGTACTTC.

This clonotype has at least ten counts. The V gene is TRBV29-1, the J gene TRBJ1-2, with D unresolved. Trimming took off 6 bases at V and 8 bases at J, with 7 bases between the two ends. Germline loops: CDR1 SQVTM, CDR2 ANQGSEA. The CDR3 covers 9 residues. CDR3 sequence (DNA): TGCAGCGTGGATGGGGGCTACACCTTC. Translation gives CSVDGGYTF.

The gene calls are TRBV12-3 or TRBV12-4 and TRBJ2-7; D may be TRBD2 (5 bases). The length of the CDR3 is 13 residues. The V end lost 6 bases, the J end lost 0 bases, and 9 bases lay between the germline ends. DNA of the CDR3: TGTGCCAGCAGATTTGGGAGCTCCTACGAGCAGTACTTC. It translates to CASRFGSSYEQYF.

This clonotype was found many times. This chain uses TRBV28 with TRBJ2-7; 8 nucleotides align to TRBD1. The CDR3 totals 13 residues. The germline gives CDR1 MDHEN, CDR2 SYDVKM. The V gene end was trimmed by 7 bases and the J gene end by 1 base; junction bases not matched to a gene: 3. Here the CDR3 reads CASKGTGSYEQYF. CDR3 bases: TGTGCCAGCAAGGGGACAGGATCCTACGAGCAGTACTTC.

This clonotype was recorded many times. This chain's CDR3 is CASTWTGGGYGYTF. In nucleotides, the CDR3 is TGTGCCAGCACCTGGACAGGGGGCGGATATGGCTACACCTTC. V and J are TRBV6-1 and TRBJ1-2, with 11 bases that match TRBD1. Germline trimming cut 7 bases from V and 5 bases from J; bases unmatched to any gene: 6. The germline V gene has CDR1 MNHNS and CDR2 SASEGT. There are 14 residues in the CDR3.

This clonotype was counted between two and nine times. The V gene is TRBV6-4, the J gene TRBJ2-2, with 9 bases that match TRBD2. This CDR3 has 14 residues. CDR1 and CDR2 (germline): MRHNA, SNTAGT. V lost 4 bases to trimming and J lost 3 bases; unmatched junction nucleotides: 0. Written as DNA, the CDR3 is TGTGCCAGCAGTGTAGCGGGAGACACCGGGGAGCTGTTTTTT. It codes for CASSVAGDTGELFF.